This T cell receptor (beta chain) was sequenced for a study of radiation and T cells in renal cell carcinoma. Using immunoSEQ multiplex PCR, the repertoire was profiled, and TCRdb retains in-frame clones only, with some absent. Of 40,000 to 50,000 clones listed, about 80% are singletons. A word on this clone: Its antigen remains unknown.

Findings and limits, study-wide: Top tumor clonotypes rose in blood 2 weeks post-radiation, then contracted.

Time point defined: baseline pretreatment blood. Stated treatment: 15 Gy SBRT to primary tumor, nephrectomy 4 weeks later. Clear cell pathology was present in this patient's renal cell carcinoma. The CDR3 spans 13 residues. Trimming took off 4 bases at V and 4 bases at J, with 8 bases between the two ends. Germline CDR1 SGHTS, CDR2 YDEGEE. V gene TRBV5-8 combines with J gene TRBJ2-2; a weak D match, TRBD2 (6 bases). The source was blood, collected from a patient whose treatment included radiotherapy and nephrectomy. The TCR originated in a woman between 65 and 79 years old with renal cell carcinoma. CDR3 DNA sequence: TGTGCCAGCAGCGCTAGCGTCACCGGGGAGCTGTTTTTT. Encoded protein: CASSASVTGELFF.